Shown below are 23 T cell receptor beta chains from a single sample sequenced in a study of CD4 T cells in relation to SARS-CoV-2 and coronaviruses. This table comes from immunoSEQ multiplex PCR, and its TCRdb copy is limited to in-frame clones, with some not included. The repertoire holds about 19,000 clones, with more than 60% as singletons. These receptors' targets are unknown. Before the COVID-19 pandemic, during about 2011-2019, CD4+ T cells were taken from unexposed donors. Isolation of CD4+ T cells took place after approximately 11 days in culture. The specimen sequenced was CD4+ T cells from PBMCs, cultured in vitro. Every receptor here comes from a human donor in good health.

The V gene is TRBV18, the J gene TRBJ1-2; 7 bases agree with TRBD1. CDR3 length: 13 amino acids. CDR1 KGHSH and CDR2 LQKENI come from the germline V gene. V was clipped by 2 bases and J by 8 bases; unmatched bases: 5. In nucleotides, the CDR3 is TGTGCCAGCTCACCAGGGACAGTCGACGGCTACACCTTC. Its translation: CASSPGTVDGYTF.

The table lists this clone with a count of one. The CDR3 reads CASSLSGKNTEAFF. CDR3 bases: TGTGCCAGCAGCTTAAGTGGGAAGAACACTGAAGCTTTCTTT. The J gene is TRBJ1-1, the V gene TRBV7-9; D is unclear. Looked up from germline, CDR1 is SEHNR and CDR2 is FQNEAQ (reference sequence). Trimming left V 2 bases short and J 1 base short, with 8 bases between. The CDR3 consists of 14 residues.

By its share, this clone is hyperexpanded. V and J are TRBV7-8 and TRBJ1-1; weak D call: TRBD1 (5 bases). V gave up 6 bases and J gave up 4 bases, with 15 bases separating them. The CDR3 loop spans 14 amino acids. Germline CDR1 SGHVS, CDR2 FQNEAQ. This CDR3 reads CASSHREGTTEAFF. CDR3 nucleotide sequence: TGTGCCAGCAGTCACCGGGAAGGGACCACTGAAGCTTTCTTT.

The J gene is TRBJ1-4, the V gene TRBV6-1; no definite D call. The CDR3 totals 14 residues. The germline V gene has CDR1 MNHNS and CDR2 SASEGT. V lost 3 bases and J lost 12, with 17 bases in between. The CDR3 bases are TGTGCCAGCAGTGAGACCGGGCCCCCCAGCGAACTGTTTTTT. Encoded protein: CASSETGPPSELFF.

The gene calls are TRBV9 and TRBJ2-5; 10 bases fit TRBD2. The CDR3 spans 17 residues. After removal of 0 bases from V and 4 bases from J, the junction contained 9 bases not matched to a gene. CDR1 and CDR2 (germline): SGDLS, YYNGEE. Written as DNA, the CDR3 is TGTGCCAGCAGCGTAGCTAGCGGGGGAGCCCTCGGAGAGACCCAGTACTTC. Protein sequence: CASSVASGGALGETQYF.

V gene TRBV19 combines with J gene TRBJ1-1; 10 bases map to TRBD1. The CDR3 totals 14 residues. Trimming removed 7 bases from V and 4 bases from J; junction bases left unmatched: 6. Germline values: CDR1 LNHDA, CDR2 SQIVND (reference sequence). CDR3 residues: CASTRTGGFTEAFF. As DNA, the CDR3 is TGTGCCAGTACCCGGACAGGGGGTTTCACTGAAGCTTTCTTT. The full variable domain, in which reference TRBV19 and TRBJ1-1 provide the parts outside the CDR3, is DGGITQSPKYLFRKEGQNVTLSCEQNLNHDAMYWYRQDPGQGLRLIYYSQIVNDFQKGDIAEGYSVSREKKESFPLTVTSAQKNPTAFYLCASTRTGGFTEAFFGQGTRLTVV.

This clone was counted between two and nine times. V usage is TRBV2 and J usage is TRBJ2-2, with 9 bases matching TRBD1. Germline lookup yields CDR1 SNHLY and CDR2 FYNNEI. There are 14 residues in the CDR3. Unmatched junction bases numbered 2, after V lost 7 bases and J lost 2 bases. CDR3 sequence: CASKQGANTGELFF. The CDR3 nucleotides are TGTGCCAGCAAACAGGGGGCTAACACCGGGGAGCTGTTTTTT.

J is TRBJ1-1 and V is TRBV24-1, with D unresolved. CDR3 length: 11 residues. Germline loops: CDR1 KGHDR, CDR2 SFDVKD. V gave up 3 bases and J gave up 10 bases, with 8 bases separating them. This CDR3 reads CATSDKNRAFF. The CDR3 DNA sequence: TGTGCCACCAGTGATAAAAACAGAGCTTTCTTT.

The chain links TRBV5-5 to TRBJ1-3, with 8 bases fitting TRBD1. The CDR3 is made up of 17 amino acids. The germline V gene encodes CDR1 SGHKS and CDR2 YYEKEE (reference sequence). V was pared by 4 bases and J by 2 bases, with 11 bases of the junction left unmatched. CDR3 in amino acids: CASSERQGLIAGNTIYF. The DNA for the CDR3 is TGTGCCAGCAGCGAAAGACAGGGGTTAATAGCTGGAAACACCATATATTTT.

The V and J genes are TRBV12-3 or TRBV12-4 and TRBJ2-2, with D uncertain. Trimming stripped 4 bases from V and 2 bases from J, with 5 bases between. The CDR3 is 13 amino acids. CDR3 in amino acids: CASSYRNTGELFF. For the CDR3, the DNA is TGTGCCAGCAGTTACCGCAACACCGGGGAGCTGTTTTTT.

This chain uses TRBV7-2 with TRBJ2-3, with 14 nucleotides matching TRBD2. The CDR3 runs to 18 residues. Unmatched junction bases numbered 15, after V lost 5 bases and J lost 8 bases. Germline V gene data show CDR1 as SGHTA and CDR2 as FQGNSA. CDR3: CASSLGTSGRPAQITQYF. As DNA, the CDR3 is TGTGCCAGCAGCCTAGGGACTAGCGGGAGACCCGCACAGATTACGCAGTATTTT.

The rearrangement links TRBV4-1 to TRBJ2-3; possibly TRBD1 for D (6 bases). The V end was cut by 0 bases, the J end by 3 bases, with 7 bases between. This CDR3 region has 14 residues. Germline V gene lookup returns CDR1 MGHRA and CDR2 YSYEKL. CDR3 nucleotides: TGCGCCAGCAGCCAAGACAGGGGAACAGATACGCAGTATTTT. Protein sequence: CASSQDRGTDTQYF.

This clone was counted between two and nine times. The V and J genes are TRBV5-5 and TRBJ2-4, with D maybe TRBD2 (5 bases). Germline CDR1 reads SGHKS; CDR2 reads YYEKEE (reference sequence). Trimming removed 0 bases at V and 9 bases at J, with 7 bases between. The length of the CDR3 is 12 residues. The CDR3 loop is CASSLDAGIQYF. CDR3 sequence (DNA): TGTGCCAGCAGCTTGGATGCGGGCATTCAGTACTTC.

The gene calls are TRBV5-8 and TRBJ2-3; 11 nucleotides line up with TRBD2. Germline CDR1 reads SGHTS; CDR2 reads YDEGEE. The V and J ends lost 1 base and 6 bases, in that order; junction bases with no gene match: 7. The CDR3 loop spans 16 amino acids. Written as DNA, the CDR3 is TGTGCCAGCAGCTTGATTAGCGGGGGGGCCTTTGATACGCAGTATTTT. Protein sequence: CASSLISGGAFDTQYF.

This rearrangement joins TRBV5-8 to TRBJ2-7; possibly TRBD1 or TRBD2 for D (6 bases each). Germline assignment: CDR1 SGHTS and CDR2 YDEGEE. CDR3 length equals 14 residues. V was pared by 5 bases and J by 2 bases, with 14 bases between. This CDR3 is CASRVRGATYEQYF. The CDR3 nucleotides read TGTGCCAGCAGGGTGAGGGGGGCCACCTACGAGCAGTACTTC.

The CDR3 loop is CASSWENTGELFF. DNA of the CDR3: TGTGCCAGCAGTTGGGAGAACACCGGGGAGCTGTTTTTT. This sequence joins TRBV2 and TRBJ2-2; D not resolved. CDR1 and CDR2 (germline): SNHLY, FYNNEI. V dropped 5 bases and J dropped 1 base, with 5 bases sitting between them. This CDR3 is 13 amino acids long. Full variable domain (remainder filled in from reference TRBV2 and TRBJ2-2): EPEVTQTPSHQVTQMGQEVILRCVPISNHLYFYWYRQILGQKVEFLVSFYNNEISEKSEIFDDQFSVERPDGSNFTLKIRSTKLEDSAMYFCASSWENTGELFFGEGSRLTVL.

The chain joins TRBV3-1 (or the pseudogene TRBV3-2) to TRBJ1-1; D might be TRBD1 (6 bases). CDR1 is LGHDT and CDR2 is YNNKEL in the germline V gene (reference sequence). The CDR3 extends over 14 amino acids. V gave up 6 bases and J gave up 4 bases, with 15 bases separating them. As DNA, the CDR3 is TGTGCCAGCAGGGACGAGGGGGGCCGCACTGAAGCTTTCTTT. Its protein product is CASRDEGGRTEAFF.

The chain carries TRBV7-2 and TRBJ2-1; D could derive from TRBD1 or TRBD2 (6 bases each). The CDR3 runs 13 residues. Germline V lookup: CDR1 SGHTA, CDR2 FQGNSA. Between the trimmed V and J ends, which lost 5 bases and 8 bases, there was a span of 13 bases. CDR3 coding DNA: TGTGCCAGCAGCCCCCCGGGGGCCCATGAGCAGTTCTTC. Amino acid sequence: CASSPPGAHEQFF.

This clone was recorded only once. The chain couples TRBV14 to TRBJ1-6, with D possibly TRBD1 on 5 matching bases. The V end lost 2 bases, the J end lost 0 bases, and 14 bases lay between the germline ends. The CDR3 consists of 18 residues. CDR1 SGHDN and CDR2 FVKESK come from the germline V gene. DNA of the CDR3: TGTGCCAGCAGCCAATTACCCAGGGACCACTCCTATAATTCACCCCTCCACTTT. Amino acid sequence: CASSQLPRDHSYNSPLHF.

The chain couples TRBV18 to TRBJ2-3; weak D call: TRBD1 (5 bases). The V end was cut by 2 bases, the J end by 6 bases, with 6 bases between. Germline V gene sequence: CDR1 KGHSH, CDR2 LQKENI. The CDR3 extends over 12 amino acids. CDR3 residues: CASSPKGDTQYF. The CDR3 DNA reads as TGTGCCAGCTCACCAAAGGGGGATACGCAGTATTTT.

The chain has TRBV19 and TRBJ2-3, with 7 bases matching TRBD2. This CDR3 contains 16 residues. Germline V gene sequence: CDR1 LNHDA, CDR2 SQIVND (reference sequence). The V segment lost 3 bases and the J segment 6 bases; nucleotides outside the gene matches: 12. CDR3 loop: CASSILREPGLDTQYF. CDR3 nucleotide sequence: TGTGCCAGTAGTATCTTGCGGGAGCCAGGATTGGATACGCAGTATTTT.

This clone was detected once. This chain links TRBV25-1 with TRBJ2-1; TRBD2 matches at 9 bases. The V gene's germline CDR1 is MGHDK and CDR2 SYGVNS. Trimming at V came to 3 bases and at J to 6 bases, leaving 6 bases not matched to a gene. The length of the CDR3 is 15 residues. CDR3 bases: TGTGCCAGCAGTGATCCGGGACTAGCTGGCAATGAGCAGTTCTTC. Amino acid sequence: CASSDPGLAGNEQFF.

This sequence joins TRBV19 and TRBJ2-7; TRBD1 matches 9 bases. The CDR3 has 15 residues. J lost 0 bases, V lost 5 bases, and 5 bases had no gene match. Germline CDR1 is LNHDA and CDR2 is SQIVND (reference sequence). The CDR3 reads CASSLRTGDSYEQYF. The CDR3 nucleotides are TGTGCCAGTAGTTTACGGACAGGGGACTCCTACGAGCAGTACTTC.